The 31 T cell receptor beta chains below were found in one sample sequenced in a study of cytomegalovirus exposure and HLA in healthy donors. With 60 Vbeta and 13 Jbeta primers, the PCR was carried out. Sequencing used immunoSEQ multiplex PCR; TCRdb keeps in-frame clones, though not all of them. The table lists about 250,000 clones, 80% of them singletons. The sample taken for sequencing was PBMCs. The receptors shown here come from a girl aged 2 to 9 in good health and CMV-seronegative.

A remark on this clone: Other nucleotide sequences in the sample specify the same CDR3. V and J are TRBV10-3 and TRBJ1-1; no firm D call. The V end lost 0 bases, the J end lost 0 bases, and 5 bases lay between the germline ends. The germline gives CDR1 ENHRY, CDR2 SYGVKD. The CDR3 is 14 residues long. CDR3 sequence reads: CAISESSVNTEAFF. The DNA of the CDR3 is TGTGCCATCAGTGAGTCATCTGTGAACACTGAAGCTTTCTTT.

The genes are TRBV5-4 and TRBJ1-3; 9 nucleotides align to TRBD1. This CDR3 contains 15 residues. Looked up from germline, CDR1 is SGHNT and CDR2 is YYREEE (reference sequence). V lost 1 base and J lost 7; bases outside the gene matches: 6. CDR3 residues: CASSLLDRGPNTIYF. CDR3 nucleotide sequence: TGTGCCAGCAGCTTGCTGGACAGGGGACCCAACACCATATATTTT. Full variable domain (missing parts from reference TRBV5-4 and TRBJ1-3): ETGVTQSPTHLIKTRGQQVTLRCSSQSGHNTVSWYQQALGQGPQFIFQYYREEENGRGNFPPRFSGLQFPNYSSELNVNALELDDSALYLCASSLLDRGPNTIYFGEGSWLTVV.

This CDR3 is CASSLGIWGAEAFF. As DNA, the CDR3 is TGTGCCAGCAGCTTGGGGATTTGGGGGGCTGAAGCTTTCTTT. The gene calls are TRBV5-6 and TRBJ1-1; tentative D call: TRBD1 (5 bases). The germline V gene encodes CDR1 SGHDT and CDR2 YYEEEE. This CDR3 comprises 14 residues. V lost 0 bases and J 6 bases, leaving 12 bases between the germline ends.

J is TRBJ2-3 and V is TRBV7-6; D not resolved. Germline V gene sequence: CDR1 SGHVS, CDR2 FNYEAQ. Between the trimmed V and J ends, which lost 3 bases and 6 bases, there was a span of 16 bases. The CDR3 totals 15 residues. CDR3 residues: CASSFWSGIADTQYF. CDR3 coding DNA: TGTGCCAGCAGCTTTTGGTCGGGTATCGCGGATACGCAGTATTTT.

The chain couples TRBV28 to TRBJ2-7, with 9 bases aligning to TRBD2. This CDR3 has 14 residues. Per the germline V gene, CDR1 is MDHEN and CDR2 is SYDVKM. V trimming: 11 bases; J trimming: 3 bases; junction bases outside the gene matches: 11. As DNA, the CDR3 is TGTGCCTCGATTAGCGGGAGCTCCCTCTACGAGCAGTACTTC. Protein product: CASISGSSLYEQYF.

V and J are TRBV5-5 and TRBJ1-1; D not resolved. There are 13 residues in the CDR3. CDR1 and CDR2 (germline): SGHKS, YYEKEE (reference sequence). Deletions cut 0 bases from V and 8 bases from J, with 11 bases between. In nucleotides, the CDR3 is TGTGCCAGCAGCTTGGTTGGAGGCGGGGAAGCTTTCTTT. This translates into CASSLVGGGEAFF.

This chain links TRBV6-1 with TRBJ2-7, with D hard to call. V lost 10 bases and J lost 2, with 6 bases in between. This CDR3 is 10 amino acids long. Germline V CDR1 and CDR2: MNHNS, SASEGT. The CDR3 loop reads CATNTYEQYF. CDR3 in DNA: TGTGCCACCAACACCTACGAGCAGTACTTC.

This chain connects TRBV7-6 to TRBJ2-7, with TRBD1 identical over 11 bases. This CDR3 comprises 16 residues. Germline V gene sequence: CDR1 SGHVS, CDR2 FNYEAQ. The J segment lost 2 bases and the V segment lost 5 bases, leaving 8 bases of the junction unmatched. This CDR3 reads CASSPRDRGITYEQYF. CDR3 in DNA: TGTGCCAGCAGCCCGCGGGACAGGGGGATTACCTACGAGCAGTACTTC.

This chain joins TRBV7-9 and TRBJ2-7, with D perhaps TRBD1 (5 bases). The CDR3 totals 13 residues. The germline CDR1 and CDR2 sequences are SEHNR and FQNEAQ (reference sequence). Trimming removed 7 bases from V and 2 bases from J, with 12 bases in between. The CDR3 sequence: CASKAGNTYEQYF. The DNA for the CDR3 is TGTGCCAGCAAGGCAGGGAACACCTACGAGCAGTACTTC.

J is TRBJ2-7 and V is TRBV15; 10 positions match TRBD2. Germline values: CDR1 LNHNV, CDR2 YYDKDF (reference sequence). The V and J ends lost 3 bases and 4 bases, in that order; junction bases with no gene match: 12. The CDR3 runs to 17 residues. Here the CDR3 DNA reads TGTGCCACCAGCAGGGCATTAGCGGGAGGATTAATATACGAGCAGTACTTC. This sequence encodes CATSRALAGGLIYEQYF.

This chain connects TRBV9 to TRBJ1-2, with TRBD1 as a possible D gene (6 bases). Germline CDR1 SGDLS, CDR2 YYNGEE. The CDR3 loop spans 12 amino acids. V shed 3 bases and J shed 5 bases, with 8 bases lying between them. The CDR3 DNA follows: TGTGCCAGCAGCGGGCAGGGGTATGGCTACACCTTC. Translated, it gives CASSGQGYGYTF. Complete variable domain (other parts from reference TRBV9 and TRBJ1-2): DSGVTQTPKHLITATGQRVTLRCSPRSGDLSVYWYQQSLDQGLQFLIQYYNGEERAKGNILERFSAQQFPDLHSELNLSSLELGDSALYFCASSGQGYGYTFGSGTRLTVV.

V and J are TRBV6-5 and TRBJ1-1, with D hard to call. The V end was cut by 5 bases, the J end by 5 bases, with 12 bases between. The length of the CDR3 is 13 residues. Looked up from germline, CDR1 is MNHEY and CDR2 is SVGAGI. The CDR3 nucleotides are TGTGCCAGCAGTCCCCAGTTTGGTACTGAAGCTTTCTTT. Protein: CASSPQFGTEAFF.

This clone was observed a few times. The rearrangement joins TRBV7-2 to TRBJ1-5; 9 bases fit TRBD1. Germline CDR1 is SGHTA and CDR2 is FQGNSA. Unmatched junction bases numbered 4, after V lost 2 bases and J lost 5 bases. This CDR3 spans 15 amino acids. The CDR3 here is CASSLLWTGDQPQHF. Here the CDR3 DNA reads TGTGCCAGCAGCTTATTATGGACAGGGGATCAGCCCCAGCATTTT.

The CDR3 is CASSQERGGVRNTGELFF. CDR3 in DNA: TGCGCCAGCAGCCAAGAAAGGGGGGGAGTGAGGAACACCGGGGAGCTGTTTTTT. The chain combines TRBV4-1 with TRBJ2-2; D might be TRBD2 (7 bases). V shed 0 bases and J shed 1 base, with 15 bases lying between them. The V gene's germline CDR1 is MGHRA and CDR2 YSYEKL. The CDR3 covers 18 residues.

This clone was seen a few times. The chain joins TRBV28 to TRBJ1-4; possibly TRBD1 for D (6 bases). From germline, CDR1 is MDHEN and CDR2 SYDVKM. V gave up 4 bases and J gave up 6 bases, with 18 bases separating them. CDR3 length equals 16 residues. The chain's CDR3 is CASSYPTQGTDEKLFF. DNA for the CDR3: TGTGCCAGCAGTTACCCTACACAGGGAACGGATGAAAAACTGTTTTTT.

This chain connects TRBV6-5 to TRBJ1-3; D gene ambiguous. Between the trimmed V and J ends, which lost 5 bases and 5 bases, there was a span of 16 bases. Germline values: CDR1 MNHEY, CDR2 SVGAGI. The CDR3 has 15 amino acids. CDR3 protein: CASSRDDTDRNTIYF. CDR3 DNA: TGTGCCAGCAGTAGAGACGACACTGACCGAAACACCATATATTTT.

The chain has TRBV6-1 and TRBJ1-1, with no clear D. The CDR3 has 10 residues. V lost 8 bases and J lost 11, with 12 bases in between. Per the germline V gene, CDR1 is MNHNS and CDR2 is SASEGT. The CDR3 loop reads CASCGTVAFF. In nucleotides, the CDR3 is TGTGCCAGCTGTGGTACTGTCGCTTTCTTT.

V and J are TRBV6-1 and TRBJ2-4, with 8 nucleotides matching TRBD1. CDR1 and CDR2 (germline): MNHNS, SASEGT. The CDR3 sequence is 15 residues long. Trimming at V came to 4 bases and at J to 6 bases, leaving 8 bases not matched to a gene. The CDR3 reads CASSARTGPGNIQYF. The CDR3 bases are TGTGCCAGCAGTGCAAGGACAGGGCCCGGAAACATTCAGTACTTC.

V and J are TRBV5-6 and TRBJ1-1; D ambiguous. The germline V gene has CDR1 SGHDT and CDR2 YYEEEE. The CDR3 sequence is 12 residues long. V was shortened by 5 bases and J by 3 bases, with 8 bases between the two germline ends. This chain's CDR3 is CASSLEYTEAFF. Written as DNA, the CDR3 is TGTGCCAGCAGTTTAGAGTACACTGAAGCTTTCTTT.

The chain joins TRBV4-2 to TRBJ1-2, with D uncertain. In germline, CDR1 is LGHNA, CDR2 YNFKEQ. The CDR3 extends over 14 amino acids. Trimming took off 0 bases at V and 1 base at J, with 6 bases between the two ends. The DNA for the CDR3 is TGTGCCAGCAGCCAAGATCACTTTAACTATGGCTACACCTTC. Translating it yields CASSQDHFNYGYTF.

For the CDR3, the DNA is TGTGCCAGCAACCTGGACAAGTCCTACAATGAGCAGTTCTTC. Protein sequence: CASNLDKSYNEQFF. The rearrangement uses TRBV9 and TRBJ2-1; TRBD1 is a possible D gene (5 bases). Looked up from germline, CDR1 is SGDLS and CDR2 is YYNGEE. Trimming left V 6 bases short and J 1 base short, with 11 bases between. The CDR3 runs to 14 residues.

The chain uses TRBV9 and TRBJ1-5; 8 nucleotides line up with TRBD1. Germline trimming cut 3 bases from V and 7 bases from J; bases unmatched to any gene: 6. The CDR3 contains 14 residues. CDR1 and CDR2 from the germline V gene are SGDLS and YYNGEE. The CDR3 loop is CASSATGAGQPQHF. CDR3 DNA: TGTGCCAGCAGCGCGACAGGGGCTGGGCAGCCCCAGCATTTT.

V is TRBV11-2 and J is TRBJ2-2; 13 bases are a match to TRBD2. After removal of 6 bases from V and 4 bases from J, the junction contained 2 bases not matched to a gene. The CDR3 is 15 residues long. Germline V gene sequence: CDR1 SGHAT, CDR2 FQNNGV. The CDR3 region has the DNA TGTGCCAGCAGTGGACTAGCGGGAGCCACCGGGGAGCTGTTTTTT. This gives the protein CASSGLAGATGELFF.

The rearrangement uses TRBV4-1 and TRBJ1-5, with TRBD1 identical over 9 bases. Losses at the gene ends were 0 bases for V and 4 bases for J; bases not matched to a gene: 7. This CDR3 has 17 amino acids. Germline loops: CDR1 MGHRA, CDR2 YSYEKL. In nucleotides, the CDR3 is TGCGCCAGCAGCCAAGAGAGGGGGACAGGGTTTAATCAGCCCCAGCATTTT. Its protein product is CASSQERGTGFNQPQHF.

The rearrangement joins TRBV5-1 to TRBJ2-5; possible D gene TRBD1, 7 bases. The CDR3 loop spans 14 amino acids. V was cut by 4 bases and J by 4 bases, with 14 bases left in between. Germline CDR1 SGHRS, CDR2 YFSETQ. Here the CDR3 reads CASSQRQGGETQYF. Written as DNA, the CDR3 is TGCGCCAGCAGCCAGAGACAGGGAGGAGAGACCCAGTACTTC. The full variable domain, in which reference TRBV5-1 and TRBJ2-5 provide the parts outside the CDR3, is KAGVTQTPRYLIKTRGQQVTLSCSPISGHRSVSWYQQTPGQGLQFLFEYFSETQRNKGNFPGRFSGRQFSNSRSEMNVSTLELGDSALYLCASSQRQGGETQYFGPGTRLLVL.

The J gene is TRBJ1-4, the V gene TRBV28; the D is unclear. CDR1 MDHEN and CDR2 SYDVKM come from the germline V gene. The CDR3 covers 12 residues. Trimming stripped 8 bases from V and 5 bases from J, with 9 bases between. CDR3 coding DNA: TGTGCCAGCGAGGGAGACAATGAAAAACTGTTTTTT. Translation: CASEGDNEKLFF.

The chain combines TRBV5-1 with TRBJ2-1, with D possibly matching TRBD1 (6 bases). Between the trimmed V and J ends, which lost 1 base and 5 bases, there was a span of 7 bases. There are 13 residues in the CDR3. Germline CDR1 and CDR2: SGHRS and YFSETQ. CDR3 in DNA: TGCGCCAGCAGCTTGCAGGGGAACAATGAGCAGTTCTTC. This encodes CASSLQGNNEQFF.

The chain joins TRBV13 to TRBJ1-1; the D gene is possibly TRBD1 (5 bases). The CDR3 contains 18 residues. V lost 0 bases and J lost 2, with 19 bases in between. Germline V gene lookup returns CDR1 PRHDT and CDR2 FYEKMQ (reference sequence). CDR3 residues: CASSLGGPGGRVNTEAFF. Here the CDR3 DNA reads TGTGCCAGCAGCTTAGGGGGACCCGGGGGGAGAGTTAACACTGAAGCTTTCTTT.

The CDR3 reads CASSFVDTQYF. The CDR3, as DNA: TGTGCCAGCAGCTTCGTAGATACGCAGTATTTT. The V gene is TRBV11-1, the J gene TRBJ2-3, with no clear D. This CDR3 region has 11 residues. The V end lost 3 bases, the J end lost 5 bases, and 3 bases lay between the germline ends. Germline V gene sequence: CDR1 SGHAT, CDR2 FQDESV (reference sequence). The full variable domain, completed using reference TRBV11-1 and TRBJ2-3, is EAEVAQSPRYKITEKSQAVAFWCDPISGHATLYWYRQILGQGPELLVQFQDESVVDDSQLPKDRFSAERLKGVDSTLKIQPAELGDSAMYLCASSFVDTQYFGPGTRLTVL.

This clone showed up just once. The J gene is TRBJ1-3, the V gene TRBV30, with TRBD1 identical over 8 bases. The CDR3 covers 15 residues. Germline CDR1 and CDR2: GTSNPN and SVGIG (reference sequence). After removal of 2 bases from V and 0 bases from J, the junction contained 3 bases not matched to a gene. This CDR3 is CAWSRTGNSGNTIYF. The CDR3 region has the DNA TGTGCCTGGAGTAGGACAGGGAACTCTGGAAACACCATATATTTT.

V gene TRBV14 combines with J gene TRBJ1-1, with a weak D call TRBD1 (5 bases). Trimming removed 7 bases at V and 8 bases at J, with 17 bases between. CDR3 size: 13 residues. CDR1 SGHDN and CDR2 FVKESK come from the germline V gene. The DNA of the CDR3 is TGTGCCAGCACCCCGGGGGATGACAGAGAAGCTTTCTTT. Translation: CASTPGDDREAFF. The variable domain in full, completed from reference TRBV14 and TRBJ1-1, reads EAGVTQFPSHSVIEKGQTVTLRCDPISGHDNLYWYRRVMGKEIKFLLHFVKESKQDESGMPNNRFLAERTGGTYSTLKVQPAELEDSGVYFCASTPGDDREAFFGQGTRLTVV.